The 6 T cell receptor beta chains listed next were all sequenced from one sample in a study of CD8 T cells in ankylosing spondylitis. Notes on the study in general: One TCR beta motif, made up of several highly homologous variants, appeared characteristic of ankylosing spondylitis blood.

These receptors have no identified antigens. TCRdb fed the 5' RACE reads into MiXCR, producing one record per CDR3 protein. The sample has 130,000 or so distinct CDR3 sequences; more than 15% are singletons. The sequencing sample was made of blood, either unsorted or a sorted T cell fraction (not recorded which). These receptors all stem from a male donor with ankylosing spondylitis.

This clonotype was seen a few times. The chain employs TRBV27 and TRBJ1-1; possible D gene TRBD1, 5 bases. The V end was cut by 0 bases, the J end by 3 bases, with 11 bases between. This CDR3 spans 15 amino acids. CDR1 is MNHEY, CDR2 SMNVEV, per germline (reference sequence). The CDR3 DNA is TGTGCCAGCAGTTTATCCGGGGGTTATTACACTGAAGCTTTCTTT. As protein: CASSLSGGYYTEAFF.

This clonotype was seen only a few times. The chain has TRBV27 and TRBJ2-1; D is unclear. Germline V lookup: CDR1 MNHEY, CDR2 SMNVEV (reference sequence). This CDR3 comprises 12 residues. Trimming took off 2 bases at V and 7 bases at J, with 6 bases between the two ends. CDR3 in DNA: TGTGCCAGCAGTTTAAGCTTAAATGAGCAGTTCTTC. Translated, it gives CASSLSLNEQFF.

This chain joins TRBV12-3 or TRBV12-4 and TRBJ2-1; TRBD2 matches 8 bases. The CDR3 is 16 amino acids. V shed 3 bases and J 0 bases; nucleotides not matched to a gene: 4. CDR3 in amino acids: CASSFVAGYSYNEQFF. Here the CDR3 DNA reads TGTGCCAGCAGTTTTGTAGCGGGGTACTCCTACAATGAGCAGTTCTTC.

This clonotype was recorded a few times. The chain carries TRBV5-1 and TRBJ1-1, with D tentatively TRBD1 (5 bases). CDR1 SGHRS and CDR2 YFSETQ come from the germline V gene. This CDR3 is built from 13 residues. V shed 5 bases and J shed 4 bases, with 12 bases lying between them. The CDR3 DNA reads as TGCGCCAGCAGTGTGGGGACGGCCACTGAAGCTTTCTTT. Protein: CASSVGTATEAFF.

This chain links TRBV7-9 with TRBJ2-2; D not certain. Trimming took 2 bases from V and 4 from J, leaving 11 bases between them. This CDR3 is built from 15 residues. Germline V CDR1 and CDR2: SEHNR, FQNEAQ (reference sequence). CDR3 residues: CASSLSPMSTGELFF. The CDR3 region has the DNA TGTGCCAGCAGCTTAAGTCCAATGAGCACCGGGGAGCTGTTTTTT. Filled out from reference TRBV7-9 and TRBJ2-2, the complete variable domain reads DTGVSQNPRHKITKRGQNVTFRCDPISEHNRLYWYRQTLGQGPEFLTYFQNEAQLEKSRLLSDRFSAERPKGSFSTLEIQRTEQGDSAMYLCASSLSPMSTGELFFGEGSRLTVL.

The chain links TRBV12-3 or TRBV12-4 to TRBJ2-1; 11 bases fit TRBD2. With 0 bases clipped from V and 2 bases from J, the junction kept 6 bases outside the gene matches. The CDR3 extends over 18 amino acids. CDR3 amino acids: CASSLAAGTSGTYNEQFF. For the CDR3, the DNA is TGTGCCAGCAGTTTAGCGGCCGGGACTAGCGGTACCTACAATGAGCAGTTCTTC.